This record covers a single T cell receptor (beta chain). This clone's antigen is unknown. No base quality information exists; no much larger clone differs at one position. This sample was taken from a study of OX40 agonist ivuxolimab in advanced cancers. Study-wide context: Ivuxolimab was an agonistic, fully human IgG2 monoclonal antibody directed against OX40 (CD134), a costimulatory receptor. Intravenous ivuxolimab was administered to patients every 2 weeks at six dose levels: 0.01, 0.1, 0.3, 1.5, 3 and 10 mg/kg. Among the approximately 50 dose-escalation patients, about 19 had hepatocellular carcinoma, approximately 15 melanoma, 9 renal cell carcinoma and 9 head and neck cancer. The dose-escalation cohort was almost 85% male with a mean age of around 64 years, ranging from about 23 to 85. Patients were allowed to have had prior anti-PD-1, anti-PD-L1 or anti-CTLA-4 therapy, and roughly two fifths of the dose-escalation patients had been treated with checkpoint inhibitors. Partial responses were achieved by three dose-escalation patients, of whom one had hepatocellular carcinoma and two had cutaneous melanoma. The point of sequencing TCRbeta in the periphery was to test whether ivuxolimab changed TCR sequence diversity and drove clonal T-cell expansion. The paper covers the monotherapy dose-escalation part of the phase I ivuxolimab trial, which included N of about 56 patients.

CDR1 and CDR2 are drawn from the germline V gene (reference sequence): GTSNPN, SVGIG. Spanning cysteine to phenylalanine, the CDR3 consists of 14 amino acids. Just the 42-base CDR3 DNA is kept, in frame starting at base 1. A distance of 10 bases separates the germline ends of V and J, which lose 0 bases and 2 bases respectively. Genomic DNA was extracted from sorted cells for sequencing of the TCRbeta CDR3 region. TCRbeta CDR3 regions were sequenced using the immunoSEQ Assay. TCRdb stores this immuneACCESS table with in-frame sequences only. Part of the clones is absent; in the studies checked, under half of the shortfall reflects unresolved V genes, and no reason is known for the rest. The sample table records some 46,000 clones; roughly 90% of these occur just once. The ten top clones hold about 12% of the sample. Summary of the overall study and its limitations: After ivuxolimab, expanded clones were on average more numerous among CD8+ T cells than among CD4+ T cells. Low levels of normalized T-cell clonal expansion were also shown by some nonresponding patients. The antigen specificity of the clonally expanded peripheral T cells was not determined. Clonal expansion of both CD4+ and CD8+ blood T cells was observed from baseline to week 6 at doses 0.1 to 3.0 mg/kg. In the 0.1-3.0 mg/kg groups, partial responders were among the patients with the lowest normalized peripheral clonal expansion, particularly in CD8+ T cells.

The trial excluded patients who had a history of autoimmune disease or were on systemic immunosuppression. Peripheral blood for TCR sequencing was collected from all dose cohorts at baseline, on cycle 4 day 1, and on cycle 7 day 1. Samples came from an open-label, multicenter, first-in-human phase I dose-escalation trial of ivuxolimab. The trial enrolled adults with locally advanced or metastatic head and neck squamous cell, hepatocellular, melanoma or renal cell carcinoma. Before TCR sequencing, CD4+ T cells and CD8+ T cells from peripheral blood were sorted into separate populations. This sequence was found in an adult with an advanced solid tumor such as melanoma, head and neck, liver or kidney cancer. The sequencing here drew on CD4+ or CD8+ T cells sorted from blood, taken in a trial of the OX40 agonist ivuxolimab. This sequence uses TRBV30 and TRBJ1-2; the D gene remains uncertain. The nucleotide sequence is TGTGCCTGGAGTGTAGGTAGCCCAAACTATGGCTACACCTTC. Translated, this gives CAWSVGSPNYGYTF.